The 9 T cell receptor beta chains given below trace back to one sample, sequenced in a study of blood T cell repertoires in COVID-19. TCRdb's table, derived via immunoSEQ multiplex PCR, lists solely in-frame clones and lacks some. In the table there are about 200,000 clones, roughly 79% of which are singletons. Source material: PBMCs or T cells enriched from blood (not recorded which). Receptors originate from a man between 35 and 55 years old who had recovered from COVID-19.

The chain couples TRBV5-1 to TRBJ2-5; 12 positions agree with TRBD2. Germline assignment: CDR1 SGHRS and CDR2 YFSETQ. With 0 bases clipped from V and 3 bases from J, the junction kept 9 bases outside the gene matches. There are 18 residues in the CDR3. This CDR3 is CASSLAKSSGGGEETQYF. The CDR3, as DNA: TGCGCCAGCAGCTTGGCAAAATCTAGCGGGGGGGGCGAAGAGACCCAGTACTTC.

The chain links TRBV14 to TRBJ2-4; D might be TRBD2 (5 bases). V was cut by 0 bases and J by 3 bases, with 12 bases left in between. CDR3 size: 16 residues. CDR1 is SGHDN and CDR2 is FVKESK in the germline V gene. The CDR3 DNA sequence: TGTGCCAGCAGCCAAGAAAGGGCGGGCCGCAAAAACATTCAGTACTTC. Encoded protein: CASSQERAGRKNIQYF.

V is TRBV28 and J is TRBJ2-1; 7 bases map to TRBD1. The CDR3 is 15 residues long. V was pared by 6 bases and J by 8 bases, with 13 bases of the junction left unmatched. Per the germline V gene, CDR1 is MDHEN and CDR2 is SYDVKM. The DNA of the CDR3 is TGTGCCAGCAGCCCCTTCGACAGGGCGACGCATGAGCAGTTCTTC. Translation gives CASSPFDRATHEQFF.

The chain couples TRBV10-3 to TRBJ2-1; 9 nucleotides agree with TRBD2. Germline trimming cut 5 bases from V and 7 bases from J; bases unmatched to any gene: 12. CDR3 length: 16 amino acids. Germline V gene sequence: CDR1 ENHRY, CDR2 SYGVKD. The CDR3 sequence is CAISSMSGRISNEQFF. Written as DNA, the CDR3 is TGTGCCATCAGTTCCATGAGCGGGAGGATCTCAAATGAGCAGTTCTTC.

This chain links TRBV19 with TRBJ1-1, with 7 bases that match TRBD1. Trimming at V came to 4 bases and at J to 1 base, leaving 3 bases not matched to a gene. There are 14 residues in the CDR3. Germline V gives CDR1 LNHDA, CDR2 SQIVND (reference sequence). For the CDR3, the DNA is TGTGCCAGTAGTAGTTCAGGGGGGAACACTGAAGCTTTCTTT. It specifies CASSSSGGNTEAFF. The variable domain in full, completed from reference TRBV19 and TRBJ1-1, reads DGGITQSPKYLFRKEGQNVTLSCEQNLNHDAMYWYRQDPGQGLRLIYYSQIVNDFQKGDIAEGYSVSREKKESFPLTVTSAQKNPTAFYLCASSSSGGNTEAFFGQGTRLTVV.

The chain couples TRBV28 to TRBJ2-7; 11 bases are a match to TRBD1. The CDR3 consists of 14 residues. V lost 3 bases to trimming and J lost 4 bases; unmatched junction nucleotides: 2. Per germline, CDR1 MDHEN and CDR2 SYDVKM. This CDR3 is CASSFWDRGYEQYF. DNA for the CDR3: TGTGCCAGCAGTTTCTGGGACAGGGGGTACGAGCAGTACTTC.

The gene calls are TRBV14 and TRBJ2-2, with TRBD1 matching over 7 bases. The CDR3 sequence is 18 residues long. Germline CDR1 and CDR2: SGHDN and FVKESK. Trimming took 4 bases from V and 1 from J; bases not matched to a gene: 12. CDR3 DNA: TGTGCCAGCAGCCTAGTCTGGTCCGGGACAGTGAACACCGGGGAGCTGTTTTTT. Encoded protein: CASSLVWSGTVNTGELFF.

The chain links TRBV4-1 to TRBJ1-1; TRBD1 is a possible D gene (5 bases). CDR3 size: 20 residues. V was pared by 0 bases and J by 3 bases, with 26 bases between. Germline lookup yields CDR1 MGHRA and CDR2 YSYEKL. The CDR3 sequence is CASSQDDPFRGRVVYTEAFF. The CDR3 nucleotides read TGCGCCAGCAGCCAAGACGATCCCTTTAGGGGCAGGGTGGTGTACACTGAAGCTTTCTTT.

The chain combines TRBV9 with TRBJ2-2; the match to TRBD2 covers 9 bases. Unmatched junction bases numbered 7, after V lost 5 bases and J lost 8 bases. Germline loops: CDR1 SGDLS, CDR2 YYNGEE. There are 14 residues in the CDR3. CDR3 protein: CASRLLAGEGELFF. The CDR3 nucleotides read TGTGCCAGCAGGCTCTTAGCGGGGGAAGGGGAGCTGTTTTTT.